The next 8 T cell receptor beta chains were all read from a single sample in a study of blood T cell repertoires in COVID-19. Some clones are missing from TCRdb's copy, which holds only in-frame ones; the method was immunoSEQ multiplex PCR. Seen here are about 310,000 clones, about 90% observed once, and the top ten hold roughly 2.1%. The source material was peripheral blood. These receptors all come from a man younger than 35 with active or convalescent COVID-19.

The chain uses TRBV21-1 and TRBJ1-2; the table assigns TRBD1, which was not confirmed against the DNA. TRBV21-1 is described as a pseudogene. CDR3 length equals 14 residues. The CDR3: CASSKGTGGYGYTF. CDR3 coding DNA: TGTGCCAGCAGCAAAGGGACAGGGGGCTATGGCTACACCTTC.

J is TRBJ1-2 and V is TRBV6-5; 10 bases map to TRBD1. The CDR3 covers 13 residues. The germline V gene has CDR1 MNHEY and CDR2 SVGAGI. The V gene end was trimmed by 6 bases and the J gene end by 7 bases; junction bases not matched to a gene: 5. The chain's CDR3 is CASRGTGVRGYTF. DNA for the CDR3: TGTGCCAGCAGGGGGACAGGGGTACGTGGCTACACCTTC.

The chain employs TRBV29-1 and TRBJ2-5, with D possibly TRBD2 on 5 matching bases. V shed 4 bases and J shed 3 bases, with 9 bases lying between them. Germline V gene lookup returns CDR1 SQVTM and CDR2 ANQGSEA. The CDR3 loop spans 12 amino acids. CDR3 DNA: TGCAGCGTTGGTCGGGGTGAAGAGACCCAGTACTTC. Translated, it gives CSVGRGEETQYF.

The chain uses TRBV6-5 and TRBJ2-3; 7 bases are a match to TRBD2. V trimming: 5 bases; J trimming: 5 bases; junction bases outside the gene matches: 10. Germline V gene sequence: CDR1 MNHEY, CDR2 SVGAGI. This CDR3 spans 15 amino acids. CDR3 residues: CASSTGTMGIDTQYF. The DNA of the CDR3 is TGTGCCAGCAGTACCGGGACTATGGGGATAGATACGCAGTATTTT.

The gene calls are TRBV6-4 and TRBJ1-5, with unresolved D. This CDR3 region has 13 residues. CDR1 is MRHNA and CDR2 is SNTAGT in the germline V gene. V lost 3 bases to trimming and J lost 4 bases, with 7 bases between them. CDR3 in amino acids: CASSETENQPQHF. The CDR3 DNA follows: TGTGCCAGCAGTGAAACAGAGAATCAGCCCCAGCATTTT.

The genes are TRBV21-1 and TRBJ2-7; the table's D gene call, TRBD2, was not cross checked with the DNA. TRBV21-1 is termed a pseudogene. The CDR3 is made up of 14 amino acids. In nucleotides, the CDR3 is TGTGCCAGCAAAGGCGGGACGGGCATCTACGAGCAGTACTTC. It yields the protein CASKGGTGIYEQYF.

This clone is a singleton in its sample. This chain joins TRBV10-3 and TRBJ2-5; possible D gene TRBD2, 6 bases. Germline CDR1 is ENHRY and CDR2 is SYGVKD. This CDR3 spans 13 amino acids. Trimming cost V 8 bases and J 1 base, with 11 bases left between them. The CDR3 sequence: CAISLGGQETQYF. The DNA for the CDR3 is TGTGCCATCTCTCTGGGGGGCCAAGAGACCCAGTACTTC.

Concerning this clone itself: The sample has other DNA sequences that encode this CDR3 too. For the CDR3, the DNA is TGTGCCAGCAGCGTGGGACTAGCGGGGAACAATGAGCAGTTCTTC. Translated, it gives CASSVGLAGNNEQFF. The genes are TRBV9 and TRBJ2-1; 13 positions agree with TRBD2. Trimming took 2 bases from V and 5 from J; bases not matched to a gene: 1. Germline assignment: CDR1 SGDLS and CDR2 YYNGEE. This CDR3 is built from 15 residues.